These 9 T cell receptor beta chains originate from one sample sequenced in a study of CDR3 diversity in severe acne. TCRdb used MiXCR to reprocess the PCR reads, holding one entry per CDR3 protein. In the table there are roughly 100,000 distinct CDR3 sequences, under 60% of which are singletons. Specimen: blood. The receptors were gathered from a male donor with acne.

This clonotype appeared a few times. The chain uses TRBV20-1 and TRBJ1-5; D remains ambiguous. In germline, CDR1 is DFQATT, CDR2 SNEGSKA (reference sequence). V was cut by 6 bases and J by 3 bases, with 9 bases left in between. The CDR3 is made up of 12 amino acids. The CDR3 DNA is TGCAGTGCGGCCAGCTACAATCAGCCCCAGCATTTT. Translating it yields CSAASYNQPQHF.

This clonotype showed up just once. V is TRBV29-1 and J is TRBJ1-1; no clear D gene. V was trimmed by 4 bases and J by 1 base, leaving 10 bases between them. Germline V gene data show CDR1 as SQVTM and CDR2 as ANQGSEA. CDR3 length equals 13 residues. For the CDR3, the DNA is TGCAGCGTTGTAACAGCCTCGAACACTGAAGCTTTCTTT. Translation: CSVVTASNTEAFF.

The rearrangement joins TRBV20-1 to TRBJ2-1, with 12 bases lining up with TRBD2. V shed 0 bases and J 8 bases; nucleotides not matched to a gene: 8. The germline V gene encodes CDR1 DFQATT and CDR2 SNEGSKA (reference sequence). The CDR3 loop spans 16 amino acids. The CDR3 loop is CSARDVTSGRWDEQFF. CDR3 DNA: TGCAGTGCTAGAGATGTAACTAGCGGGAGGTGGGATGAGCAGTTCTTC.

This clonotype showed up many times. The chain combines TRBV20-1 with TRBJ2-1; no firm D call. The CDR3 consists of 13 residues. Germline-derived CDR1 and CDR2 are DFQATT and SNEGSKA (reference sequence). Trimming took off 1 base at V and 5 bases at J, with 9 bases between the two ends. Here the CDR3 reads CSARVPGDNEQFF. CDR3 in DNA: TGCAGTGCTAGAGTCCCAGGAGACAATGAGCAGTTCTTC.

This clonotype was detected ten times or more. The chain links TRBV24-1 to TRBJ2-1; D is ambiguous. The V end lost 5 bases, the J end lost 0 bases, and 10 bases lay between the germline ends. Germline CDR1 and CDR2: KGHDR and SFDVKD. This CDR3 is 15 amino acids long. The CDR3 nucleotides read TGTGCCACCAGTGGTTCTGGGATCTCCTACAATGAGCAGTTCTTC. As protein: CATSGSGISYNEQFF.

This clonotype showed up just a few times. The rearrangement uses TRBV7-3 and TRBJ2-1, with D maybe TRBD1 (6 bases). The CDR3 sequence is 17 residues long. The germline V and J ends were trimmed by 5 bases and 9 bases, with 26 bases remaining between them. Per the germline V gene, CDR1 is SGHTA and CDR2 is FQGTGA. CDR3 amino acids: CASSPHPTTGNGGEQFF. The CDR3 bases are TGTGCCAGCAGCCCCCACCCAACCACAGGGAATGGGGGTGAGCAGTTCTTC.

The V and J genes are TRBV6-1 and TRBJ2-7; 7 bases are a match to TRBD1. CDR3 size: 13 residues. In germline, CDR1 is MNHNS, CDR2 SASEGT. Trimming removed 5 bases from V and 5 bases from J; junction bases left unmatched: 6. CDR3 nucleotide sequence: TGTGCCAGCAGTACAGGGGTTTTGGACGAGCAGTACTTC. It yields the protein CASSTGVLDEQYF.

As to this clonotype: A much larger clone sits a single nucleotide away, making a read error possible. The chain has TRBV19 and TRBJ2-1; TRBD2 matches 9 bases. The CDR3 contains 15 residues. Germline lookup yields CDR1 LNHDA and CDR2 SQIVND (reference sequence). Trimming cost V 4 bases and J 9 bases; bases outside gene matches: 10. CDR3 protein: CASSSGRAPSTEQFF. CDR3 bases: TGTGCCAGTAGTAGCGGGAGGGCTCCGTCAACTGAGCAGTTCTTC.

On this clonotype itself: Compared with germline, one end of the junction differs, possibly owing to a read error. V is TRBV10-1 and J is TRBJ2-7, with TRBD1 matching over 8 bases. From germline, CDR1 is WNHNN and CDR2 SYGVQD (reference sequence). This CDR3 comprises 13 residues. The CDR3 region has the DNA TGTGCCAGCAGTCCGGACAGGGTGAACGAGCAGTACTTC. This gives the protein CASSPDRVNEQYF.